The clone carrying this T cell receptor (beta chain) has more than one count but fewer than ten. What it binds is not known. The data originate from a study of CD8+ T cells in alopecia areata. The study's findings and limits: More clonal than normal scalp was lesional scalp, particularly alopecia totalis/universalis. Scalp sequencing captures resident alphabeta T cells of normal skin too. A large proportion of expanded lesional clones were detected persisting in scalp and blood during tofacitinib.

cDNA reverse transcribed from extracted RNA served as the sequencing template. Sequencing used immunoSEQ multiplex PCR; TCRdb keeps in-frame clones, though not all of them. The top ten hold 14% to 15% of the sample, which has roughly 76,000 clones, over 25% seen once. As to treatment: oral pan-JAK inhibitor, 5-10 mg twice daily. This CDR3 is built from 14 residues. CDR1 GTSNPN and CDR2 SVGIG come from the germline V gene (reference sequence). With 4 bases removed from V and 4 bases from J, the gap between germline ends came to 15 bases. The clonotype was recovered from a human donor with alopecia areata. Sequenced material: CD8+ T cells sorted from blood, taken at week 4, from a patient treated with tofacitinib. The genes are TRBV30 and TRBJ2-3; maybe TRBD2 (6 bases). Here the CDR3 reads CAWITSMAPDTQYF. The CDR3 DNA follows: TGTGCCTGGATAACTAGCATGGCCCCAGATACGCAGTATTTT.